These 12 T cell receptor beta chains originate from one sample sequenced in a study of cytomegalovirus exposure and HLA in healthy donors. Sequencing was performed with immunoSEQ multiplex PCR; in TCRdb, only in-frame clones are kept and a portion is missing. The sample lists some 110,000 clones; around 88% were seen once. The sequenced sample was PBMCs. Receptor source: a young man in good health and CMV-seronegative.

This rearrangement joins TRBV6-1 to TRBJ1-2; 9 bases fit TRBD1. The CDR3 is 15 amino acids. From germline, CDR1 is MNHNS and CDR2 SASEGT. V gave up 6 bases and J gave up 0 bases; unmatched junction bases: 5. The CDR3 spells CASSGTGIPNYGYTF. CDR3 nucleotide sequence: TGTGCCAGCAGCGGGACAGGGATCCCTAACTATGGCTACACCTTC.

The DNA for the CDR3 is TGTGCCAGCAGGCCGGCAGGGGAAGGGGACGGGGCCAACGTCCTGACTTTC. Translated, it gives CASRPAGEGDGANVLTF. The V call is TRBV28, the J call TRBJ2-6, with a weak D call TRBD1 (6 bases). CDR1 and CDR2 (germline): MDHEN, SYDVKM. V was trimmed by 6 bases and J by 4 bases, leaving 19 bases between them. The CDR3 extends over 17 amino acids.

The chain links TRBV27 to TRBJ2-7; unclear D gene. V lost 1 base to trimming and J lost 0 bases, with 7 bases between them. The CDR3 is made up of 14 amino acids. Germline loops: CDR1 MNHEY, CDR2 SMNVEV (reference sequence). The CDR3 DNA reads as TGTGCCAGCAGTTTATTACAGCCCTCCTACGAGCAGTACTTC. The encoded protein is CASSLLQPSYEQYF.

The V call is TRBV6-5, the J call TRBJ1-1; D might be TRBD1 (6 bases). Germline values: CDR1 MNHEY, CDR2 SVGAGI. Trimming cost V 6 bases and J 2 bases, with 10 bases left between them. The CDR3 runs 13 residues. The CDR3 loop is CASSRTVNTEAFF. As DNA, the CDR3 is TGTGCCAGCAGCCGGACAGTAAACACTGAAGCTTTCTTT.

CDR3 bases: TGCAGCGTCGAGGAGTCTGGGGCCAACGTCCTGACTTTC. It is translated as CSVEESGANVLTF. The genes are TRBV29-1 and TRBJ2-6; D not certain. The CDR3 sequence is 13 residues long. From germline, CDR1 is SQVTM and CDR2 ANQGSEA. Between the trimmed V and J ends, which lost 6 bases and 1 base, there was a span of 7 bases.

DNA for the CDR3: TGTGCCACCAGCGGGAGGGGCGCCCAAGAGACCCAGTACTTC. Its translation is CATSGRGAQETQYF. The V gene is TRBV15, the J gene TRBJ2-5; 7 nucleotides match TRBD2. This CDR3 contains 14 residues. The J segment lost 1 base and the V segment lost 5 bases, leaving 4 bases of the junction unmatched. The germline gives CDR1 LNHNV, CDR2 YYDKDF (reference sequence).

This rearrangement joins TRBV13 to TRBJ2-1; 11 positions match TRBD2. Germline V gene data show CDR1 as PRHDT and CDR2 as FYEKMQ (reference sequence). After removal of 9 bases from V and 8 bases from J, the junction contained 15 bases not matched to a gene. There are 16 residues in the CDR3. CDR3 in amino acids: CASKGTVLAGGDEQFF. The CDR3 nucleotides are TGTGCCAGTAAAGGGACTGTGCTAGCGGGGGGTGATGAGCAGTTCTTC.

V is TRBV28 and J is TRBJ2-3, with 8 bases matching TRBD2. CDR3 length: 14 residues. CDR1 and CDR2 from the germline V gene are MDHEN and SYDVKM. V lost 3 bases, J lost 3 bases, and 2 bases stayed unmatched. The CDR3 sequence: CASSFGGETDTQYF. The DNA for the CDR3 is TGTGCCAGCAGTTTCGGGGGGGAAACAGATACGCAGTATTTT. Based on the CDR3 plus reference TRBV28 and TRBJ2-3, the full variable domain is DVKVTQSSRYLVKRTGEKVFLECVQDMDHENMFWYRQDPGLGLRLIYFSYDVKMKEKGDIPEGYSVSREKKERFSLILESASTNQTSMYLCASSFGGETDTQYFGPGTRLTVL.

The chain is built from TRBV6-6 and TRBJ1-1; perhaps TRBD1 as D (5 bases). V was clipped by 4 bases and J by 0 bases, with 15 bases between them. CDR1 is MNHNY, CDR2 SVGAGI, per germline (reference sequence). The CDR3 loop spans 16 amino acids. This CDR3 is CASSSTVPTMNTEAFF. The CDR3 DNA reads TGTGCCAGCAGTTCGACAGTTCCAACTATGAACACTGAAGCTTTCTTT.

This rearrangement joins TRBV6-4 to TRBJ2-3; D perhaps matches TRBD2 (5 bases). The CDR3 has 15 amino acids. Germline-derived CDR1 and CDR2 are MRHNA and SNTAGT. Between the trimmed V and J ends, which lost 0 bases and 2 bases, there was a span of 9 bases. The CDR3 DNA follows: TGTGCCAGCAGTGACTCGAGGGCGGTCACAGATACGCAGTATTTT. It is translated as CASSDSRAVTDTQYF.

The V gene is TRBV7-8, the J gene TRBJ1-1, with D perhaps TRBD1 (5 bases). V was clipped by 1 base and J by 3 bases, with 27 bases between them. Germline CDR1 reads SGHVS; CDR2 reads FQNEAQ. This CDR3 has 20 amino acids. The CDR3: CASSLDGLRLTGSGDTEAFF. The DNA for the CDR3 is TGTGCCAGCAGCTTAGATGGTCTGCGACTTACCGGCTCGGGGGACACTGAAGCTTTCTTT.

The sample holds one count of this clone. V is TRBV19 and J is TRBJ2-3, with 12 bases aligning to TRBD2. The CDR3 covers 21 residues. Germline values: CDR1 LNHDA, CDR2 SQIVND (reference sequence). The V and J ends lost 5 bases and 6 bases, in that order; junction bases with no gene match: 24. As DNA, the CDR3 is TGTGCCAGTAGTTTCGGACAGGCTGGATGGACTAGCGGGAATTCGGGTGATACGCAGTATTTT. This encodes CASSFGQAGWTSGNSGDTQYF.